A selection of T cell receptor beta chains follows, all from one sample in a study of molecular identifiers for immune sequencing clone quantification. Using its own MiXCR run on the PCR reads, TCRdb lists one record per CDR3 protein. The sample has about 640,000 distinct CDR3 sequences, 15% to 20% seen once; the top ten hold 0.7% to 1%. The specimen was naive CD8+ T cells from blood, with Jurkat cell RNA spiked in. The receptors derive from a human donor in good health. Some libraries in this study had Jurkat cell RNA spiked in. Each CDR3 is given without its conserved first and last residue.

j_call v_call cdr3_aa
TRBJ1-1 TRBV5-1 ASSLVEGAGTEAF
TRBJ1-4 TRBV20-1 SARDRTANEKLF
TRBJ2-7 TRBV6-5 ASSYSRTSFLHEQY
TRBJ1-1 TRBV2 ASMDQGLTEAF
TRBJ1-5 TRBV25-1 ASSSQGVGDQPQH
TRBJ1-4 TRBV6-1 ASSEAVGTGEKLF
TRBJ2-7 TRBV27 ASGHSSYEQY
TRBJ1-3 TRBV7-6 ASSLGVSSGNTVY
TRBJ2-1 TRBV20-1 SARGARLDEQF
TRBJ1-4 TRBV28 ASRLGGVGEKLF
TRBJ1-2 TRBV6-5 ASSPTGTGPYGYT
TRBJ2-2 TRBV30 AWSREMGAGELF
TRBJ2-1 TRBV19 AVSLGGARNEQF
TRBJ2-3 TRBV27 ASSLGVVAGAGDTQY
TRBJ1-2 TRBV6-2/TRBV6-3 ASSYVGSGYGYT
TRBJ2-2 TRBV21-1 ASSKVTCRVKGPGELF
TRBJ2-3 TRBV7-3 ASSLLGSTDTQY
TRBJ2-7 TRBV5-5 ASSWSRGYEQY
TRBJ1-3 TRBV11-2 ASSLWAGKPGVAGNTIY
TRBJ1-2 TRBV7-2 ASSPLTEIRRGYT
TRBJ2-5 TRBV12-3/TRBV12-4 ASSLDPGRETQY
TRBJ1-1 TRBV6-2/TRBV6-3 AGSTYTEAF
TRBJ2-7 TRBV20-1 SARGASGRFEQY
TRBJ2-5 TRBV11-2 ASSQGTSGGETQY
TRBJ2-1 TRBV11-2 ASSLREVGSYNEQF
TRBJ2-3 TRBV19 ASSIIAGANTDTQY
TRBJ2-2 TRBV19 ASKRGGELF
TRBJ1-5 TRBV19 ASLSPPGPGEDQPQH
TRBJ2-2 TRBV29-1 SVSSTGELF
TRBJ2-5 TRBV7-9 ASSPGWGGKETQY
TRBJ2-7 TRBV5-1 ASSPQPGQSLYEQC
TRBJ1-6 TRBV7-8 ASSLEGGHGYDNSPLH
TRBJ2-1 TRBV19 VSSIGLVREQF
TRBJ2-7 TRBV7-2 ASSPWAGAEQY
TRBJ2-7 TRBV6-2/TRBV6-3 ASSSGFPGEQY
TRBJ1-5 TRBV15 ATSRDRGIQPQH
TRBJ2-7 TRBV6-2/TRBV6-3 ASSQGSRSYEQY
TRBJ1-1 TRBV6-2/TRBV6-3 ASSRDSLEAF
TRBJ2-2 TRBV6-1 ASSVGTANTGELF
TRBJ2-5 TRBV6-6 ASSYSNRGGETQY
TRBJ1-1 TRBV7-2 ASSPGTPVAKAF
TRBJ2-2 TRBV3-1 AIDRGDGTGELF
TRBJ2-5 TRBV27 ASKTSDRTQY
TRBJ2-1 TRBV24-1 ATGVDRGNNEQF
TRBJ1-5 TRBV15 ATRGTNNQPQH
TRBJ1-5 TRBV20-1 SAEDRESQPQH
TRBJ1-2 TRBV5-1 ASSLAGTLAGYGYT
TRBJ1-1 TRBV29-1 SDRKNTEAF
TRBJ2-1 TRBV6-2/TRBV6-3 ASTDWTGVDEQF
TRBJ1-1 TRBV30 AWSTGEAF
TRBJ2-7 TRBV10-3 AISDSGRLYEQY
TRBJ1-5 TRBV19 ASSIEVSIPSNQPQH
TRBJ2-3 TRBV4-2 ASSQDQDYRVGTDTQY
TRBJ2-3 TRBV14 ASSPPTSGALRDTQY
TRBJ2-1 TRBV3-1 ASSHLRSSGVYEQF